Sequencing of this TCR beta chain was carried out in a study of identical twins. The CDR3 runs 16 residues. CDR1 is MNHEY, CDR2 SVGAGI, per germline. V was pared by 0 bases and J by 1 base, with 3 bases of the junction left unmatched. This clonotype was observed at least ten times. Each CDR3 protein is one row after TCRdb ran MiXCR on the 5' RACE reads. The table lists about 240,000 distinct CDR3 sequences, roughly a tenth of them singletons. The TCR sequence derives from a middle-aged man in good health. The chain recombines TRBV6-5 with TRBJ2-1, with 7 bases fitting TRBD2. Sequencing input: memory T cells sorted from blood. CDR3 nucleotide sequence: TGTGCCAGCAGTTACTCTGGCGGGGGTTCCTACAATGAGCAGTTCTTC. Encoded protein: CASSYSGGGSYNEQFF.